This T cell receptor (beta chain) was retrieved from a study of shared clonotypes between healthy human individuals. The study, taken as a whole, reports: Clonotypes not shared had lower generation probabilities than those common to all four donors. A generally larger estimated richness was seen in naive subsets than in memory subsets.

Note on this clone: The antigen is undetermined.

The CDR3 totals 16 residues. V lost 3 bases and J lost 3; bases outside the gene matches: 6. The germline V gene has CDR1 SGHVS and CDR2 FQNEAQ. Assay used: immunoSEQ multiplex PCR; TCRdb lists only in-frame clones, some missing. Here the sample spans around 320,000 clones, around 87% being singletons. Pooled CD45RO+ cells and CCR7-negative CD45RA+ TemRA cells made up CD8 memory. The sample comprised memory CD8+ T cells sorted from blood. The subset was: CD45RO+ cells pooled with CCR7-negative TemRA cells. This clonotype was obtained from a man aged 18 to 35 in good health. V gene TRBV7-8 combines with J gene TRBJ2-3, with 10 bases that match TRBD2. CDR3 in amino acids: CASSFQLGLATDTQYF. CDR3 sequence (DNA): TGTGCCAGCAGCTTCCAACTGGGACTAGCGACAGATACGCAGTATTTT.